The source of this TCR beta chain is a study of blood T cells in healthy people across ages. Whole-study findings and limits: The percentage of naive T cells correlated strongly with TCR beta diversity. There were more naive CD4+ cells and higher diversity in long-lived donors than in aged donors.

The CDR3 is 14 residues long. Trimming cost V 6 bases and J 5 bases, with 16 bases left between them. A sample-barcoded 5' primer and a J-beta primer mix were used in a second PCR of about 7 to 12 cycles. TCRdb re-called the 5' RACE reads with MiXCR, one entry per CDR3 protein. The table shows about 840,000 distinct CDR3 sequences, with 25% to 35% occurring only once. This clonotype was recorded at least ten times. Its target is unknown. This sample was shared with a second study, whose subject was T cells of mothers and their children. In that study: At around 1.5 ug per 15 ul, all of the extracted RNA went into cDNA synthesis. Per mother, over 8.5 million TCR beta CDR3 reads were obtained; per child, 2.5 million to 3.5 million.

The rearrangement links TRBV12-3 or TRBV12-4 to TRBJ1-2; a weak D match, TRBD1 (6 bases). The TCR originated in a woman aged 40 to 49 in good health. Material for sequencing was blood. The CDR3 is CASSPSGQFYGYTF. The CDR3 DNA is TGTGCCAGCAGCCCCTCAGGACAGTTTTATGGCTACACCTTC.